One and the same sample provided the 14 T cell receptor beta chains below, sequenced in a study of OX40 agonist ivuxolimab in advanced cancers. The repertoire was sequenced with immunoSEQ multiplex PCR; TCRdb's copy has only in-frame clones and lacks some. Among about 40,000 clones, approximately 90% were seen once, and the ten largest hold approximately 5%. The specimen comprised CD4+ or CD8+ T cells sorted from blood, sampled in a trial of the OX40 agonist ivuxolimab. The receptors here all came from an adult with an advanced solid tumor such as melanoma, head and neck, liver or kidney cancer.

The rearrangement uses TRBV28 and TRBJ1-2; weak D call: TRBD1 (5 bases). The CDR3 is 14 amino acids. V was pared by 2 bases and J by 6 bases, with 13 bases between. The V gene's germline CDR1 is MDHEN and CDR2 SYDVKM. The CDR3 spells CASSLMGGVDGYTF. CDR3 DNA: TGTGCCAGCAGTTTAATGGGGGGGGTGGATGGCTACACCTTC.

V and J are TRBV30 and TRBJ1-3; D remains unclear. CDR1 and CDR2 from the germline V gene are GTSNPN and SVGIG (reference sequence). This CDR3 comprises 15 residues. The V and J ends lost 0 bases and 0 bases respectively, with 9 bases between them. CDR3 nucleotides: TGTGCCTGGAGTGTTGGCAGCAGCTCTGGAAACACCATATATTTT. Translating it yields CAWSVGSSSGNTIYF. Using reference TRBV30 and TRBJ1-3 for the parts outside the CDR3, the full variable domain is SQTIHQWPATLVQPVGSPLSLECTVEGTSNPNLYWYRQAAGRGLQLLFYSVGIGQISSEVPQNLSASRPQDRQFILSSKKLLLSDSGFYLCAWSVGSSSGNTIYFGEGSWLTVV.

V gene TRBV25-1 combines with J gene TRBJ2-3; possible D gene TRBD2, 5 bases. The length of the CDR3 is 15 residues. The germline V and J ends were trimmed by 2 bases and 0 bases, with 9 bases remaining between them. Germline lookup yields CDR1 MGHDK and CDR2 SYGVNS. The CDR3 sequence: CASSERGRSTDTQYF. The CDR3 nucleotides read TGTGCCAGCAGTGAACGGGGTAGGAGCACAGATACGCAGTATTTT.

The chain links TRBV6-5 to TRBJ1-2; the D gene is possibly TRBD1 (6 bases). The CDR3 has 14 amino acids. The V and J ends lost 8 bases and 2 bases respectively, with 15 bases between them. In germline, CDR1 is MNHEY, CDR2 SVGAGI. This chain's CDR3 is CASSGQGKNYGYTF. Here the CDR3 DNA reads TGTGCCAGCTCAGGGCAGGGGAAAAACTATGGCTACACCTTC.

The chain couples TRBV5-6 to TRBJ2-7; D not resolved. CDR1 and CDR2 (germline): SGHDT, YYEEEE. Trimming pared 8 bases from V and 2 bases from J, leaving 17 bases between. The CDR3 has 14 amino acids. The CDR3 spells CASRRLGSPYEQYF. In DNA form, the CDR3 reads TGTGCCAGTCGCCGCCTAGGTAGCCCCTACGAGCAGTACTTC.

The rearrangement links TRBV30 to TRBJ2-7; D is perhaps TRBD1 (5 bases). There are 13 residues in the CDR3. Germline CDR1 reads GTSNPN; CDR2 reads SVGIG (reference sequence). V was cut by 1 base and J by 2 bases, with 9 bases left in between. CDR3 DNA: TGTGCCTGGAGTGGACAGACAACCTACGAGCAGTACTTC. It yields the protein CAWSGQTTYEQYF.

This clone was detected once. This rearrangement joins TRBV4-2 to TRBJ2-7; maybe TRBD1 (6 bases). This CDR3 has 14 residues. The V gene's germline CDR1 is LGHNA and CDR2 YNFKEQ. Trimming shortened V by 2 bases and J by 7 bases, and 15 bases separated the two germline ends. CDR3 in amino acids: CASSQRQGTWEQYF. CDR3 bases: TGTGCCAGCAGCCAACGGCAGGGGACATGGGAGCAGTACTTC.

The J gene is TRBJ2-2, the V gene TRBV4-3; a weak D match, TRBD1 (6 bases). Germline lookup yields CDR1 LGHNA and CDR2 YSLEER. The CDR3 loop spans 17 amino acids. Trimming removed 3 bases from V and 2 bases from J, with 16 bases in between. CDR3 nucleotide sequence: TGCGCCAGCAGCCAGAATCCGGGACACGCTAACACCGGGGAGCTGTTTTTT. Translating it yields CASSQNPGHANTGELFF.

In nucleotides, the CDR3 is TGTGCCAGTAGAGGGAGAGACAGGAATAGCAATCAGCCCCAGCATTTT. Protein product: CASRGRDRNSNQPQHF. The J gene is TRBJ1-5, the V gene TRBV19; the D gene is possibly TRBD1 (6 bases). The germline gives CDR1 LNHDA, CDR2 SQIVND (reference sequence). V lost 6 bases and J 0 bases, leaving 15 bases between the germline ends. This CDR3 spans 16 amino acids.

The gene calls are TRBV10-1 and TRBJ2-5; the D is unclear. Trimming cost V 2 bases and J 1 base, with 5 bases left between them. This CDR3 is built from 13 residues. The V gene's germline CDR1 is WNHNN and CDR2 SYGVQD (reference sequence). CDR3 nucleotide sequence: TGCGCCAGCAGTGAGGGGATCCAAGAGACCCAGTACTTC. It codes for CASSEGIQETQYF.

The V and J genes are TRBV5-1 and TRBJ2-5; D might be TRBD1 (6 bases). CDR3 length equals 16 residues. V lost 3 bases to trimming and J lost 4 bases, with 19 bases between them. Germline CDR1 SGHRS, CDR2 YFSETQ. CDR3 loop: CASSYYSQGIGETQYF. In DNA, the CDR3 is TGCGCCAGCAGCTACTACTCTCAGGGGATAGGAGAGACCCAGTACTTC.

This chain uses TRBV28 with TRBJ1-2, with 7 positions matching TRBD1. This CDR3 region has 14 residues. Germline V gene lookup returns CDR1 MDHEN and CDR2 SYDVKM. Trimming took 3 bases from V and 5 from J; bases not matched to a gene: 6. CDR3 residues: CASSLGQTEYGYTF. As DNA, the CDR3 is TGTGCCAGCAGTTTGGGACAGACCGAATATGGCTACACCTTC.

V usage is TRBV6-1 and J usage is TRBJ2-1; 12 bases map to TRBD2. The CDR3 is 19 amino acids. The ends lost 3 bases at V and 9 bases at J; junction bases unmatched: 18. Germline V gives CDR1 MNHNS, CDR2 SASEGT. CDR3: CASSDVWAVLAGGPSEQFF. The CDR3 bases are TGTGCCAGCAGTGACGTCTGGGCCGTCCTAGCGGGAGGGCCGAGTGAGCAGTTCTTC.

The chain combines TRBV5-1 with TRBJ2-7; tentative D call: TRBD1 (7 bases). Germline-derived CDR1 and CDR2 are SGHRS and YFSETQ. Trimming removed 7 bases from V and 6 bases from J, with 17 bases in between. The CDR3 sequence is 13 residues long. The DNA for the CDR3 is TGCGCCAGCTCCTGGGCAGGGGGGATCGAGCAGTACTTC. Its protein is CASSWAGGIEQYF.